This is a list of T cell receptor beta chains from one sample in a study of cytomegalovirus exposure and HLA in healthy donors. Assay used: immunoSEQ multiplex PCR; TCRdb lists only in-frame clones, some missing. The table shows just under 250,000 clones, with 82% occurring only once. The sequenced material came from PBMCs. These receptors came from a woman aged 40 to 50 in good health and CMV-seropositive. Each CDR3 is given with its conserved first and last residue. The order of the fields is clone size, J gene, D gene, V gene, CDR3 DNA, CDR3 protein. D genes are given only for firm matches. The size field is filled for only some rows; it gives once, few, many or a size class.

- TRBJ2-7 TRBD1 TRBV5-4 TGTGCCAGCAGCACCTGGACAGGCTCGGACGAGCAGTACTTC CASSTWTGSDEQYF
- TRBJ2-7 TRBD2 TRBV7-2 TGTGCCAGCAGCTTAGCGGGAGGGCCTTACGAGCAGTACTTC CASSLAGGPYEQYF
- TRBJ1-1 - TRBV29-1 TGCAGCGTCGCCGGGGGGGGCACTGAAGCTTTCTTT CSVAGGGTEAFF
- TRBJ2-2 TRBD1 TRBV7-9 TGTGCCAGCAGCACTCGACAGGGGCGAAACACCGGGGAGCTGTTTTTT CASSTRQGRNTGELFF
- TRBJ2-3 TRBD1 TRBV5-8 TGTGCCAGCAGCTTGGGTACAACAGGGGGCGGCACAGATACGCAGTATTTT CASSLGTTGGGTDTQYF
- TRBJ2-6 - TRBV7-9 TGTGCCAGCAGCTTACGGGGGACCCCCTCTGGGGCCAACGTCCTGACTTTC CASSLRGTPSGANVLTF
- TRBJ1-2 TRBD1 TRBV19 TGTGCCAGTTGGACAGGGGTTACTGGCTACACCTTC CASWTGVTGYTF
- TRBJ2-7 TRBD1 TRBV30 TGTGCCTGGATTAGACCGGGACAGTCTAGCGAGCAGTACTTC CAWIRPGQSSEQYF
- TRBJ2-3 TRBD2 TRBV2 TGTGCCAGCAGCCGCCAAATCGAATTAGCGGGGTGGTCAGATACGCAGTATTTT CASSRQIELAGWSDTQYF
- TRBJ1-2 - TRBV7-9 TGTGCCAGCAGCAACCTAGGCTACACCTTC CASSNLGYTF
- TRBJ1-1 TRBD1 TRBV5-1 TGCGCCAGCAGCTTAACAGGGGAATTGAACACTGAAGCTTTCTTT CASSLTGELNTEAFF
- TRBJ2-7 TRBD2 TRBV2 TGTGCCAGCATGTCTAGCGGGGGCAGAAGAGGCGAGCAGTACTTC CASMSSGGRRGEQYF
- TRBJ1-6 TRBD1 TRBV29-1 TGCAGCGCCAGGGACAGCTATAATTCACCCCTCCACTTT CSARDSYNSPLHF
- TRBJ2-3 TRBD1 TRBV10-3 TGTGCCATCAGTGGGACAGGGAGCACAGATACGCAGTATTTT CAISGTGSTDTQYF
- TRBJ2-2 - TRBV6-4 TGTGCCAGCAGAGCACAGGGTACCGGGGAGCTGTTTTTT CASRAQGTGELFF
- TRBJ2-1 - TRBV7-9 TGTTCCAGCTCCACCGGCTACAATGAGCAGTTCTTC CSSSTGYNEQFF
- TRBJ2-2 TRBD2 TRBV5-1 TGCGCCAGCAGCTTGGAGCTAGTAGCCGGGAGGACCGGGGAGCTGTTTTTT CASSLELVAGRTGELFF
- TRBJ2-7 TRBD2 TRBV6-5 TGTGCCAGCAGCCGAGGACTAGCGGCCTACGAGCAGTACTTC CASSRGLAAYEQYF
- TRBJ2-7 TRBD1 TRBV25-1 TGTGCCAGCAGTGGGACAGGATCTCGGTACGAGCAGTACTTC CASSGTGSRYEQYF
- TRBJ2-4 TRBD2 TRBV4-2 TGTGCCAGCAGCCATAGACTAGCGGGAGACGGAAACATTCAGTACTTC CASSHRLAGDGNIQYF
- TRBJ1-1 TRBD1 TRBV5-1 TGCGCCAGCAGCTTGTCACCCCTCCGGACAGGGACGAACACTGAAGCTTTCTTT CASSLSPLRTGTNTEAFF
- TRBJ1-1 - TRBV6-5 TGTGCCAGCAGTCGGGGAAGCACTGAAGCTTTCTTT CASSRGSTEAFF
- TRBJ1-2 - TRBV2 TGTGCCAGCAGTGAAGCGTCTTCCCAGGTCCATGGCTACACCTTC CASSEASSQVHGYTF
- TRBJ1-4 - TRBV5-4 TGTGCCAGCAGCTCGACGGGAGACCGAACGCGGGAAAAACTGTTTTTT CASSSTGDRTREKLFF
once TRBJ1-6 TRBD1 TRBV30 TGTGCCGCCGGGACAGGGTCTTCACCCCTCCACTTT CAAGTGSSPLHF
- TRBJ1-5 - TRBV5-1 TGCGCCAGCAGCGAAATCCCCTCAAGCCAGCCCCAGCATTTT CASSEIPSSQPQHF
few TRBJ2-7 TRBD1 TRBV19 TGTGCCAGTAGTGTGTCCGGGACAGGACTCTACGAGCAGTACTTC CASSVSGTGLYEQYF
- TRBJ2-7 TRBD1 TRBV19 TGTGCCAGTGGGACAGGGAACTCCTACGAGCAGTACTTC CASGTGNSYEQYF
- TRBJ1-1 - TRBV9 TGTGCCAGCAGCGTACCAGGGTCGTACGTCGACACTGAAGCTTTCTTT CASSVPGSYVDTEAFF
- TRBJ2-3 TRBD2 TRBV2 TGTGCCAGCAGTGTTTTAGCGGGGACTAGCACAGATACGCAGTATTTT CASSVLAGTSTDTQYF
once TRBJ2-7 - TRBV28 TGTGCCAGCAGTTTAACTCCGGGGACCTACGAGCAGTACTTC CASSLTPGTYEQYF
- TRBJ2-3 - TRBV5-4 TGTGCCAGCAGCCCCGCCGGGGACTTTTCAGATACGCAGTATTTT CASSPAGDFSDTQYF
- TRBJ2-7 TRBD1 TRBV5-1 TGCGCCAGCAGCTTGCTGGGACAGGGGTCCTACGAGCAGTACTTC CASSLLGQGSYEQYF
- TRBJ2-7 - TRBV7-5 TGTGCCAGAAGTTTCGGGACTAGCGGGCGGCCGTGCGACGAGCAGTACTTC CARSFGTSGRPCDEQYF
- TRBJ1-6 TRBD1 TRBV10-3 TGTGCCATCAGAGGGACAGATAATTCACCCCTCCACTTT CAIRGTDNSPLHF
once TRBJ1-4 TRBD1 TRBV5-1 TGCGCCAGCAGGAGGGACAGGATAAATGAAAAACTGTTTTTT CASRRDRINEKLFF
- TRBJ2-6 - TRBV30 TGTGCCTGGGGGAGGCAGGCTGGGGCCAACGTCCTGACTTTC CAWGRQAGANVLTF
- TRBJ2-3 TRBD1 TRBV6-4 TGTGCCAGCAGAGGACAGGGCTCAGATACGCAGTATTTT CASRGQGSDTQYF
- TRBJ2-3 - TRBV4-2 TGTGCCAGCAGCCAAACGGGGGATGGCACAGATACGCAGTATTTT CASSQTGDGTDTQYF
- TRBJ2-1 TRBD2 TRBV2 TGTGCCAGCAGAGAGGGACTAGCGGGGGCAAATGAGCAGTTCTTC CASREGLAGANEQFF
- TRBJ1-1 - TRBV7-7 TGTGCCAGCAGCTTAGGACAGAACACTGAAGCTTTCTTT CASSLGQNTEAFF
- TRBJ2-7 - TRBV10-3 TGTGCCATCAGGACAGGGTCGGACTACAAGCAGTACTTC CAIRTGSDYKQYF
- TRBJ1-6 - TRBV7-9 TGTGCCAGCAGCTTAGCGGGGCATTCCTATAATTCACCCCTCCACTTT CASSLAGHSYNSPLHF
- TRBJ1-6 - TRBV30 TGTGCCTGGAGTATCCCCCCTTCCCCCCTCCACTTT CAWSIPPSPLHF
- TRBJ2-3 TRBD2 TRBV6-5 TGTGCCAGCAGTTATAGCGGGGCGAAGGGAGATACGCAGTATTTT CASSYSGAKGDTQYF
- TRBJ2-7 TRBD2 TRBV9 TGTGCCAGCAGTCCTTCTCGGGCTAGCGGACACTACGAGCAGTACTTC CASSPSRASGHYEQYF
- TRBJ1-2 TRBD1 TRBV18 TGTGCCAGCTCAGATAGGGACAGTAACTATGGCTACACCTTC CASSDRDSNYGYTF
- TRBJ2-7 - TRBV7-9 TGTTCCAGCAGCCTCAGCTCCTACGAGCAGTACTTC CSSSLSSYEQYF
- TRBJ1-1 - TRBV4-3 TGCGCCAGCAGCCATGGACAACTGAACACTGAAGCTTTCTTT CASSHGQLNTEAFF
- TRBJ2-5 - TRBV6-1 TGTGCCAGCAGTGTATCACCGCTCCTCGGGGAGACCCAGTACTTC CASSVSPLLGETQYF
- TRBJ2-3 - TRBV11-3 TGTGCCAGCAGCTACGAAGCGGGCCGAGGGACAGATACGCAGTATTTT CASSYEAGRGTDTQYF
- TRBJ2-7 - TRBV7-9 TGTGCCAGCAGCTTAGCGCGAAAAGTCGGGGGCTCCTACGAGCAGTACTTC CASSLARKVGGSYEQYF
- TRBJ2-1 - TRBV7-2 TGTGCCAGCAGCTTAATATTGGGGAGAGTTACCTACAATGAGCAGTTCTTC CASSLILGRVTYNEQFF
few TRBJ2-7 - TRBV7-2 TGTGCCAGCAGCCCTCGGGACGAGCAGTACTTC CASSPRDEQYF